These T cell receptor beta chains were read from a single sample in a study of TIL therapy for anti-PD-1-resistant metastatic lung cancer. Some clones are missing from TCRdb's copy, which holds only in-frame ones; the method was immunoSEQ multiplex PCR. This sample has 9,500 to 15,000 clones; roughly three quarters occur once, and the top ten carry roughly 9.1%. The sample was blood, taken at baseline. These receptors originate from a person aged 30 to 80 with non-small cell lung cancer. CDR3s leave out the opening cysteine and the closing phenylalanine or tryptophan. Fields, in order: CDR3 protein, J gene, D gene, clone size, V gene, CDR3 length. D genes are given only for firm matches. Not every row has a clone size; where given, it reads once, few, many or a size class.

ASSLGSRGEQY,TRBJ2-7,NA,NA,TRBV5-4,11
AWSGRRPYYEQY,TRBJ2-7,NA,NA,TRBV30,12
ASSLVAGPGNEQF,TRBJ2-1,NA,once,TRBV11-2,13
ASSQGASRGAAWEPQH,TRBJ1-5,TRBD1,NA,TRBV4-3,16
ASSPSPPGGADTQY,TRBJ2-3,TRBD1,NA,TRBV18,14
ASTQGVGDSPLH,TRBJ1-6,TRBD1,NA,TRBV6-6,12
ASSMRAEVPLADTQY,TRBJ2-3,NA,NA,TRBV19,15
ASSDDPPESSYEQY,TRBJ2-7,NA,few,TRBV2,14
ASSSTGQGRTEAF,TRBJ1-1,TRBD1,NA,TRBV7-2,13
ASSLGGLNYEQY,TRBJ2-7,NA,NA,TRBV7-9,12
ASSPEGQGSSGANVLT,TRBJ2-6,TRBD1,NA,TRBV7-6,16
ASSEQMVRLKYNEQF,TRBJ2-1,NA,NA,TRBV2,15
ASSESSGGGETQY,TRBJ2-5,NA,NA,TRBV6-1,13
ASSQDGTGDGYT,TRBJ1-2,TRBD1,NA,TRBV14,12
ASSIRGPNTEAF,TRBJ1-1,TRBD1,once,TRBV19,12
ASSPSTGQAYYGYT,TRBJ1-2,TRBD1,once,TRBV5-1,14
ASSLGDRGFYEQY,TRBJ2-7,TRBD1,few,TRBV7-9,13
ASSFGGNEQF,TRBJ2-1,NA,NA,TRBV5-4,10
ASSLNGRESTNEKLF,TRBJ1-4,NA,NA,TRBV5-1,15
ASWTRSNEQF,TRBJ2-1,NA,NA,TRBV6-5,10
AAGGAYGYT,TRBJ1-2,NA,few,TRBV7-9,9
ASSATINTGELF,TRBJ2-2,NA,NA,TRBV5-1,12